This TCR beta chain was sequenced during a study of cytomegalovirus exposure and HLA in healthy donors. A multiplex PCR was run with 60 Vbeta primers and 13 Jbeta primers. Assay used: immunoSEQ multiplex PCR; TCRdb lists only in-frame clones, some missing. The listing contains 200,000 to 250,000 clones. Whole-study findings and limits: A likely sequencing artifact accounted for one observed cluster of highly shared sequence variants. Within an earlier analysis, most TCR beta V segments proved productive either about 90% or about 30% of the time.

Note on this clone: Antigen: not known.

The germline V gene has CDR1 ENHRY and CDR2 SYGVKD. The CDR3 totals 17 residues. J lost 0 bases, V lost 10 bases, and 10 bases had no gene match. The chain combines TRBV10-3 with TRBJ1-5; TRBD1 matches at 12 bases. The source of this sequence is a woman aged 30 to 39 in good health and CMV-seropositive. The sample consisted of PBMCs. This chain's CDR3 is CATAGTGGYYSNQPQHF. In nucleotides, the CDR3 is TGTGCCACAGCCGGGACAGGGGGCTATTATAGCAATCAGCCCCAGCATTTT.